The 20 T cell receptor beta chains below come from one sample, sequenced in a study of T cells after yellow fever vaccination. TCRdb re-derived calls from the 5' RACE reads in MiXCR, one entry per CDR3 protein. The sample lists more than 20,000 distinct CDR3 sequences; less than 7% were seen once. Source: PBMCs, either bulk or a sorted T-cell subset (CD4+, CD8+, memory, or dextramer-sorted; not recorded which), taken 15 days after the yellow fever booster vaccination. All receptors derive from a man aged 25-45 years who received the YFV17D yellow fever vaccine.

This clonotype was detected ten times or more. V gene TRBV20-1 combines with J gene TRBJ2-2, with 11 bases identical to TRBD2. Germline V gene data show CDR1 as DFQATT and CDR2 as SNEGSKA (reference sequence). Trimming took 3 bases from V and 3 from J; bases not matched to a gene: 12. The CDR3 extends over 18 amino acids. The CDR3 bases are TGCAGTGCTAGGGGTTTAGTTACTAGCGGGAGTTACACCGGGGAGCTGTTTTTT. It encodes CSARGLVTSGSYTGELFF.

This clonotype was found many times. This chain connects TRBV4-3 to TRBJ2-1; 9 positions match TRBD2. This CDR3 comprises 16 residues. V was clipped by 2 bases and J by 3 bases; unmatched bases: 5. The germline V gene has CDR1 LGHNA and CDR2 YSLEER. The CDR3 sequence: CASSQWLAGNYNEQFF. The CDR3 DNA sequence: TGCGCCAGCAGCCAATGGCTAGCGGGGAACTACAATGAGCAGTTCTTC.

This clonotype was seen a handful of times. V and J are TRBV6-1 and TRBJ2-5; the D is unclear. CDR3 length equals 11 residues. Per the germline V gene, CDR1 is MNHNS and CDR2 is SASEGT. V shed 6 bases and J shed 7 bases, with 9 bases lying between them. This CDR3 is CASRDLGTQYF. As DNA, the CDR3 is TGTGCCAGCAGGGACCTCGGGACCCAGTACTTC.

Many counts were recorded for this clonotype. J is TRBJ1-3 and V is TRBV12-3 or TRBV12-4, with TRBD1 as a possible D gene (5 bases). The V end was cut by 3 bases, the J end by 4 bases, with 7 bases between. There are 13 residues in the CDR3. The CDR3 sequence is CASSFGAGNTIYF. For the CDR3, the DNA is TGTGCCAGCAGTTTCGGGGCGGGAAACACCATATATTTT.

To note about this clonotype: A much larger clonotype is one base distant, so this may be a read error. The chain has TRBV6-5 and TRBJ1-1; weak D call: TRBD1 (5 bases). V was cut by 0 bases and J by 4 bases, with 15 bases left in between. The CDR3 has 16 amino acids. Germline V lookup: CDR1 MNHEY, CDR2 SVGAGI. The CDR3 DNA reads as TGTGCCAGCAGTTACTCACAGGCGTGGGCCGTCACTGAAGCTTTCTTT. It translates to CASSYSQAWAVTEAFF.

This clonotype was found many times. The chain combines TRBV20-1 with TRBJ2-7, with D tentatively TRBD1 or TRBD2 (5 bases each). V was clipped by 4 bases and J by 0 bases, with 16 bases between them. The CDR3 runs 15 residues. From germline, CDR1 is DFQATT and CDR2 SNEGSKA (reference sequence). The chain's CDR3 is CSANHPGRNSYEQYF. For the CDR3, the DNA is TGCAGTGCTAATCACCCGGGGCGCAACTCCTACGAGCAGTACTTC.

This clonotype was seen ten or more times. The chain is built from TRBV24-1 and TRBJ2-3; perhaps TRBD1 as D (6 bases). The CDR3 has 16 residues. Trimming took 4 bases from V and 2 from J, leaving 15 bases between them. Germline CDR1 is KGHDR and CDR2 is SFDVKD. In DNA, the CDR3 is TGTGCCACCAGTGAGACCGGGACACCGGACACAGATACGCAGTATTTT. Translating it yields CATSETGTPDTDTQYF.

This clonotype was seen at least ten times. The chain links TRBV27 to TRBJ1-2; 7 nucleotides line up with TRBD1. The CDR3 is made up of 15 amino acids. The V segment lost 3 bases and the J segment 6 bases; nucleotides outside the gene matches: 10. Looked up from germline, CDR1 is MNHEY and CDR2 is SMNVEV (reference sequence). For the CDR3, the DNA is TGTGCCAGCAGTTTCCGCGACACAGGGGTCGATGGCTACACCTTC. Protein product: CASSFRDTGVDGYTF.

This clonotype was observed at least ten times. This chain links TRBV5-5 with TRBJ2-2; D possibly corresponds to TRBD2 (5 bases). The V and J ends lost 0 bases and 3 bases respectively, with 6 bases between them. The CDR3 spans 14 residues. Germline CDR1 and CDR2: SGHKS and YYEKEE (reference sequence). Written as DNA, the CDR3 is TGTGCCAGCAGCTTGGAGGACTACACCGGGGAGCTGTTTTTT. Its protein product is CASSLEDYTGELFF.

This clonotype was seen ten or more times. The rearrangement uses TRBV6-2 or TRBV6-3 and TRBJ2-3, with TRBD2 identical over 11 bases. The germline CDR1 and CDR2 sequences are MNHEY and SVGEGT. The junction had 10 bases not matched to a gene; V was cut back by 6 bases and J by 5 bases. This CDR3 spans 16 amino acids. CDR3 amino acids: CASSLLAGDGKDTQYF. CDR3 DNA sequence: TGTGCCAGCAGCCTACTAGCGGGAGACGGTAAAGATACGCAGTATTTT.

This clonotype occurred many times. The J gene is TRBJ2-1, the V gene TRBV20-1; 7 nucleotides agree with TRBD2. V trimming: 0 bases; J trimming: 0 bases; junction bases outside the gene matches: 5. Looked up from germline, CDR1 is DFQATT and CDR2 is SNEGSKA (reference sequence). The CDR3 is made up of 16 amino acids. The CDR3 DNA follows: TGCAGTGCTAGAGAAAAAGCGGGACTCTCCTACAATGAGCAGTTCTTC. Its protein is CSAREKAGLSYNEQFF.

This clonotype showed up many times. The genes are TRBV4-2 and TRBJ2-4, with a tentative D call TRBD2 (5 bases). The CDR3 extends over 20 amino acids. Trimming pared 2 bases from V and 0 bases from J, leaving 23 bases between. CDR1 is LGHNA, CDR2 YNFKEQ, per germline. CDR3 DNA: TGTGCCAGCAGCCAAATGACCGCGGGCCATGCTAAACTAGCCAAAAACATTCAGTACTTC. Its translation is CASSQMTAGHAKLAKNIQYF.

This clonotype was recorded many times. The chain joins TRBV5-4 to TRBJ2-1; 8 positions match TRBD2. Germline-derived CDR1 and CDR2 are SGHNT and YYREEE (reference sequence). The CDR3 contains 16 residues. The V segment lost 4 bases and the J segment 3 bases; nucleotides outside the gene matches: 9. The CDR3 region has the DNA TGTGCCAGCAGCCCACCTCCTAGCGGGTACTACAATGAGCAGTTCTTC. This translates into CASSPPPSGYYNEQFF. Complete variable domain (other parts from reference TRBV5-4 and TRBJ2-1): ETGVTQSPTHLIKTRGQQVTLRCSSQSGHNTVSWYQQALGQGPQFIFQYYREEENGRGNFPPRFSGLQFPNYSSELNVNALELDDSALYLCASSPPPSGYYNEQFFGPGTRLTVL.

This clonotype was seen many times. The rearrangement links TRBV25-1 to TRBJ1-5, with TRBD1 matching over 8 bases. The CDR3 consists of 14 residues. J gave up 5 bases and V 3 bases, and 3 bases lay outside the gene matches. Germline values: CDR1 MGHDK, CDR2 SYGVNS. The chain's CDR3 is CASSDTGGDQPQHF. The CDR3 DNA reads as TGTGCCAGCAGTGACACAGGGGGGGATCAGCCCCAGCATTTT.

There are many counts of this clonotype. This rearrangement joins TRBV7-6 to TRBJ2-1; possibly TRBD1 for D (6 bases). Germline V gene sequence: CDR1 SGHVS, CDR2 FNYEAQ. Between the trimmed V and J ends, which lost 4 bases and 7 bases, there was a span of 11 bases. The CDR3 is 13 residues long. For the CDR3, the DNA is TGTGCCAGCAGCTACAGGGCCGGTAATGAGCAGTTCTTC. It specifies CASSYRAGNEQFF.

There are many counts of this clonotype. The genes are TRBV20-1 and TRBJ1-6; D may be TRBD1 (6 bases). V shed 6 bases and J shed 8 bases, with 20 bases lying between them. CDR3 length: 15 amino acids. In germline, CDR1 is DFQATT, CDR2 SNEGSKA (reference sequence). As DNA, the CDR3 is TGCAGTGCCAAGGGATCAGGGGTTTTTGATTCACCCCTCCACTTT. This gives the protein CSAKGSGVFDSPLHF.

This clonotype was observed a handful of times. The V call is TRBV30, the J call TRBJ2-2; 7 nucleotides line up with TRBD1. This CDR3 is built from 14 residues. V trimming: 4 bases; J trimming: 0 bases; junction bases outside the gene matches: 2. Germline loops: CDR1 GTSNPN, CDR2 SVGIG (reference sequence). CDR3 sequence: CAWKGQTNTGELFF. CDR3 in DNA: TGTGCCTGGAAGGGACAGACGAACACCGGGGAGCTGTTTTTT.

This clonotype was seen at least ten times. The rearrangement links TRBV5-1 to TRBJ1-1; 8 nucleotides align to TRBD1. The CDR3 totals 14 residues. Germline lookup yields CDR1 SGHRS and CDR2 YFSETQ. Trimming at V came to 0 bases and at J to 4 bases, leaving 2 bases not matched to a gene. CDR3 DNA: TGCGCCAGCAGCTTGGGAACAGGGGGCACTGAAGCTTTCTTT. Translating gives CASSLGTGGTEAFF.

This clonotype occurred many times. The genes are TRBV11-2 and TRBJ2-5; TRBD1 matches at 7 bases. CDR1 is SGHAT and CDR2 is FQNNGV in the germline V gene. There are 16 residues in the CDR3. After removal of 0 bases from V and 5 bases from J, the junction contained 9 bases not matched to a gene. CDR3 coding DNA: TGTGCCAGCAGCTTAGATGAAGGCAGGGGGTCGGAGACCCAGTACTTC. The encoded protein is CASSLDEGRGSETQYF.

This clonotype occurred many times. The CDR3 bases are TGCGCCAGCAGCCCGGGACAGGGGTCCACCGGGGAGCTGTTTTTT. Protein: CASSPGQGSTGELFF. This rearrangement joins TRBV5-1 to TRBJ2-2; TRBD1 matches at 10 bases. CDR1 and CDR2 from the germline V gene are SGHRS and YFSETQ. V gave up 4 bases and J gave up 4 bases; unmatched junction bases: 4. The CDR3 contains 15 residues.